A selection of T cell receptor beta chains follows, all from one sample in a study of CD8+CD57+ T cells in acquired aplastic anemia. TCRdb independently ran MiXCR on the reads; one entry per CDR3 protein. Here the sample spans over 150,000 distinct CDR3 sequences, about two thirds being singletons. Sequenced input: sorted CD4+, CD8+, or CD8+CD57+ T cells (not recorded which) from PBMCs. The source of these receptors is a human donor with aplastic anemia. Each CDR3 is given with its conserved first and last residue. A D gene is named only where the DNA matches it firmly. Clone size, where shown, is once, few, many, or a class for clones that have expanded.

d_gene	abundance	len	v_gene	j_gene	CDR3nt	CDR3aa
TRBD2	many	15	TRBV6-4	TRBJ2-1	TGTGCCAGCAGTCACGGGACTAGCGAAAGCAATGAGCAGTTCTTC	CASSHGTSESNEQFF
TRBD2	few	14	TRBV20-1	TRBJ2-7	TGCAGTGCTAGAGCGGGACTAGCGGGGTACGAGCAGTACTTC	CSARAGLAGYEQYF
TRBD1	NA	14	TRBV7-2	TRBJ2-5	TGTGCCAGCAGCCAGGACAGGGGGAAGGGGACCCAGTACTTC	CASSQDRGKGTQYF
NA	NA	13	TRBV20-1	TRBJ1-1	TGCAGTGCCCCTAGGATGGGTAGGCCTGAAGCTTTCTTT	CSAPRMGRPEAFF
TRBD1	NA	14	TRBV10-3	TRBJ1-2	TGTGCCATCACTCCGGACAGGGACAACTATGGCTACACCTTC	CAITPDRDNYGYTF
NA	NA	14	TRBV19	TRBJ1-1	TGTGCCAGTAGTATAGTTGCAGGGAATACTGAAGCTTTCTTT	CASSIVAGNTEAFF
NA	NA	14	TRBV10-3	TRBJ1-1	TGTGCCATCAGTGATTGGGGACAATACACTGAAGCTTTCTTT	CAISDWGQYTEAFF
NA	NA	10	TRBV30	TRBJ1-6	TGTGCCTGGATGCGCCCACCCCTCCACTTT	CAWMRPPLHF
TRBD1	many	17	TRBV20-1	TRBJ2-1	TGCAGTGCTAGCTCCCCGGACCGGGACAGGTTGTTGTATGAGCAGTTCTTC	CSASSPDRDRLLYEQFF
NA	NA	9	TRBV10-3	TRBJ2-7	TGTGCCATCTCAGGCCTTAAGTACTTC	CAISGLKYF
NA	NA	15	TRBV9	TRBJ1-6	TGTGCCAGCAGCGGCAAACAGGGACGGCGGTCACCCCTCCACTTT	CASSGKQGRRSPLHF
TRBD2	NA	17	TRBV10-3	TRBJ2-1	TGTGCCATCAGTGACCCAACGGGCGGGGGGTGGAACAATGAGCAGCTCTTC	CAISDPTGGGWNNEQLF
TRBD2	NA	16	TRBV7-9	TRBJ2-3	TGTGCCAGCAGCCCCGGACTAGCGGCTAGCACAGATACGCAGTATTTT	CASSPGLAASTDTQYF
NA	few	14	TRBV29-1	TRBJ2-7	TGCAGCGTACCCCGGGCGGGAAAAACCTACGAGCAGTACTTC	CSVPRAGKTYEQYF
NA	once	11	TRBV20-1	TRBJ1-5	TGCAGTGCCGCGGGACTTTGGACCCAGCATTTT	CSAAGLWTQHF
NA	NA	13	TRBV14	TRBJ2-1	TGTGCCAGCAGCTTCGGGCAGTACAATGAGCAGTTCTTC	CASSFGQYNEQFF
TRBD2	NA	14	TRBV5-6	TRBJ2-5	TGTGCCAGCAGCTTGGGGACTAGCTCGGAGACCCAGTACTTC	CASSLGTSSETQYF
TRBD2	NA	14	TRBV7-2	TRBJ2-7	TGTGCCAGCAGCGCCGGGACTACTCCCTACGAGCAGTACTTC	CASSAGTTPYEQYF
NA	NA	12	TRBV6-1	TRBJ2-3	TGTGCCAGCAACCGGGGGCTAGATACGCAGTATTTT	CASNRGLDTQYF
NA	NA	13	TRBV24-1	TRBJ1-5	TGTGCCACCAGTGCATCAGGCTATCAGCCCCAGCATTTT	CATSASGYQPQHF
TRBD2	NA	15	TRBV14	TRBJ2-3	TGTGCCAGCAGGAAATCGGGGGGGCGCACAGATACGCAGTATTTT	CASRKSGGRTDTQYF
NA	few	16	TRBV2	TRBJ2-5	TGTGCCAGCAGCGTGGGGGGCGGGGGAGGACAAGAGACCCAGTACTTC	CASSVGGGGGQETQYF
TRBD2	many	16	TRBV6-5	TRBJ2-3	TGTGCCAGCAGTTATCTAGCGGGGGATGGCACAGATACGCAGTATTTT	CASSYLAGDGTDTQYF
TRBD2	NA	20	TRBV15	TRBJ2-3	TGTGCCACCAGCAGAGATCCCCAGGGACGGACTAGCGGGAGGGTAGATACGCAGTATTTT	CATSRDPQGRTSGRVDTQYF
NA	NA	16	TRBV19	TRBJ1-5	TGTGCCAGTAGTATAGCTGAAGGAATTAGCAATCAGCCCCAGCATTTT	CASSIAEGISNQPQHF
NA	NA	14	TRBV5-4	TRBJ2-1	TGTGCCAGCAGCTTGGTCGGGGCAAACAATGAGCAGTTCTTC	CASSLVGANNEQFF
NA	many	12	TRBV11-1	TRBJ2-1	TGTGCCAGCAGAGGGACCAACAATGAGCAGTTCTTC	CASRGTNNEQFF
TRBD1	NA	16	TRBV6-4	TRBJ1-5	TGTGCCAGCAGCCCAACACCACCGGGACAGGGGCGGAACGAGCATTTT	CASSPTPPGQGRNEHF
NA	few	12	TRBV11-2	TRBJ2-3	TGTGCCAGCAGCTCTCAGGGTAGGACGCAGTATTTT	CASSSQGRTQYF
NA	NA	14	TRBV20-1	TRBJ2-7	TGCAGTGCTCGCGGGGTAGCGTCCCCCTACGAGCAGTACTTC	CSARGVASPYEQYF
NA	NA	12	TRBV25-1	TRBJ2-7	TGTGCCAGCAGTGTTCAGGGCTACGAGCAGTACTTC	CASSVQGYEQYF
NA	NA	14	TRBV10-3	TRBJ1-2	TGTGCCATCAGTGATTTTCAGGGGACCTATGGCTACACCTTC	CAISDFQGTYGYTF
NA	NA	14	TRBV9	TRBJ1-4	TGTGCCAGCAGCCCCGGGCCTTCGTATGAAAAACTGTTTTTT	CASSPGPSYEKLFF
NA	NA	11	TRBV19	TRBJ2-1	TGTGCCAGTAGTGGTTTGAATGAGCAGTTCTTC	CASSGLNEQFF
NA	NA	15	TRBV10-3	TRBJ2-7	TGTGCCATCAGCCTCGGGGAGGGGGGTACCTACGAGCAGTACTTC	CAISLGEGGTYEQYF
NA	NA	11	TRBV3-1	TRBJ1-2	TGTGCCAGCAGCCATGGGTATGGCTACACCTTC	CASSHGYGYTF
TRBD1	NA	14	TRBV19	TRBJ2-7	TGTGCCAGTAGCTCCGGGACAGGGCCCTACGAGCAGTACTTC	CASSSGTGPYEQYF
TRBD1	NA	14	TRBV12-3/TRBV12-4	TRBJ1-1	TGTGCCAGCAGCGTGACAGGGCTATCCACTGAAGCTTTCTTT	CASSVTGLSTEAFF
NA	NA	12	TRBV20-1	TRBJ1-1	TGCAGTGCTTTGCGGGAAACGGGTGAAGCTTTCTTT	CSALRETGEAFF
NA	NA	14	TRBV7-7	TRBJ2-7	TGTGCCAGCAGCCTAGGGTGGGGGGCTTACGAGCAGTACTTC	CASSLGWGAYEQYF
NA	NA	13	TRBV7-2	TRBJ2-1	TGTGCCAGCAGCCCTACCTCGACGAATGAGCAGTTCTTC	CASSPTSTNEQFF
NA	once	12	TRBV5-4	TRBJ2-2	TGTGCCAGCAGCCCCTTGACCGGGGAGCTGTTTTTT	CASSPLTGELFF
NA	NA	17	TRBV24-1	TRBJ2-2	TGTGCCACCAGTGATGGCGTTGCCCCGTTGAACACCGGGGAGCTGTTTTTT	CATSDGVAPLNTGELFF
TRBD1	many	15	TRBV29-1	TRBJ1-5	TGCAGCGTTCGGGGTGGAGGGGGCGAGGGTCAGCCCCAGCATTTT	CSVRGGGGEGQPQHF
NA	NA	12	TRBV12-3/TRBV12-4	TRBJ2-7	TGTGCCAGCAGTCTCCAACCACCTGAGCAGTACTTC	CASSLQPPEQYF
NA	NA	15	TRBV7-9	TRBJ1-4	TGTGCCAGCAGCTTAGGAGATTCAACTAATGAAAAACTGTTTTTT	CASSLGDSTNEKLFF
TRBD1	NA	15	TRBV20-1	TRBJ2-7	TGCAGTGCTACACGACAGGGGGCGCCTCGGAACGAGCAGTGCTTC	CSATRQGAPRNEQCF
NA	NA	14	TRBV9	TRBJ2-5	TGTGCCAGCAGCGTAACGGGAAGCCAAGAGACCCAGTACTTC	CASSVTGSQETQYF
NA	NA	15	TRBV2	TRBJ1-2	TGTGCCAGCAGTGCCTCAGGGGTAGTTAACTATGGCTACACCTTC	CASSASGVVNYGYTF
NA	few	11	TRBV20-1	TRBJ1-1	TGCAGTGCTGCATTGAACACTGAAGCTTTCTTT	CSAALNTEAFF
TRBD2	NA	16	TRBV5-1	TRBJ2-1	TGCGCCAGCAGCTTGGTGGATCTAGCGGGGGGAAGTGAGCAGTTCTTC	CASSLVDLAGGSEQFF
TRBD1	NA	12	TRBV29-1	TRBJ1-1	TGCAGCGTTGTGGAGGGGGCCACTGAAGCTTTCTTT	CSVVEGATEAFF
NA	NA	15	TRBV7-8	TRBJ2-2	TGTGCCAGCAGCTTAGGGAAGGGGACCACCGGGGAGCTGTTTTTT	CASSLGKGTTGELFF
NA	NA	15	TRBV25-1	TRBJ2-7	TGTGCCAGCAGTGCTAGAGATGCGGCAGACTACGAGCAGTACTTC	CASSARDAADYEQYF
NA	few	16	TRBV20-1	TRBJ2-1	TGCAGTGCTAGTAATGTCGTGGGGAGCTCCTACAATGAGCAGTTCTTC	CSASNVVGSSYNEQFF
NA	NA	14	TRBV10-2	TRBJ1-4	TGCGCCAGCAGTGAAAGAGGGCTGGGTGAAAAACTGTTTTTT	CASSERGLGEKLFF
TRBD2	many	14	TRBV5-1	TRBJ2-5	TGCGCCAGCAGCTTATGGCTAGCGGGAGAGACCCAGTACTTC	CASSLWLAGETQYF
NA	NA	13	TRBV5-6	TRBJ1-1	TGTGCCAGCACCGAGAATTATCAGGGTACGGCTTTCTTT	CASTENYQGTAFF
TRBD1	NA	13	TRBV20-1	TRBJ2-7	TGCAGTGCTATCCGGACAGGCCATTCCGGGCAGTACTTC	CSAIRTGHSGQYF